Listed below are T cell receptor beta chains from one sample, sequenced in a study of post-analysis software for immune sequencing data. TCRdb redid the calling of the PCR reads with MiXCR, one entry per CDR3 protein. The table records around 250,000 distinct CDR3 sequences, about 40% of them present only once. Sequencing was carried out using blood. The receptor set was obtained from a girl aged 5-17 years with multiple sclerosis. CDR3s include the opening cysteine and the closing phenylalanine or tryptophan.

TRBJ2-1,TRBV20-1,CSAGLAQGPYNEQFF
.,TRBV18,CASSPLPTSGSSYNEQYF
TRBJ1-5,TRBV12-3/TRBV12-4,CASKPGQGYQPQHF
TRBJ2-1,TRBV20-1,CSARGGPTTSIGQFF
TRBJ2-7,TRBV11-2,CASSPGLGSYEQYF
TRBJ2-7,TRBV29-1,CSVVQTSGKGYEQYF
TRBJ2-3,TRBV5-1,CASSLAPGSAVDTQYF
TRBJ1-5,TRBV3-1,CASSPRGTTNQPQHF
TRBJ2-1,TRBV11-1,CASSSQMGYNEQFF
TRBJ2-7,TRBV5-5,CASRDRGYEQYF
TRBJ2-1,TRBV14,CASSQDSGPPANEQFF
TRBJ1-2,TRBV7-2,CASSSGGWGRGGYTF
TRBJ2-3,TRBV13,CASSTWDTRTDTQYF
TRBJ2-1,TRBV5-1,CASSLTGELNNEQFF
TRBJ2-2,TRBV15,CATSRATGELFF
TRBJ2-2,TRBV5-1,CASSPSTGWTGELFF
TRBJ1-2,TRBV2,CASRDDKLYGYTF
TRBJ2-3,TRBV11-2,CASTPGQGVSDTQYF
TRBJ1-1,TRBV6-2/TRBV6-3,CASSWGWTGRDTEAFF
TRBJ1-1,TRBV7-9,CASSLTGDTEAFF
TRBJ1-1,TRBV5-1,CASRLPGRTEAFF
.,TRBV5-1,CASSLDLPTSGSRHEQYF
TRBJ2-1,TRBV3-1,CASSQRQGFSSGSEQFF
TRBJ1-2,TRBV7-8,CASSLEGPNYGYTF
TRBJ1-1,TRBV20-1,CSGERGTGSEAFF
TRBJ2-5,TRBV5-1,CASSLWTSQETQYF
TRBJ1-2,TRBV30,CAWSVRGWDYGYTF
TRBJ1-4,TRBV20-1,CSAIDGGGASEKLFF
TRBJ1-4,TRBV10-3,CATRGQGESEKLFF
TRBJ2-2,TRBV28,CASSPRPGGTGELFF
TRBJ2-7,TRBV20-1,CSALIDRTYEQYF
TRBJ2-3,TRBV27,CASSLIAGGHNSDTQYF